This T cell receptor beta chain was identified during a study of cytomegalovirus exposure and HLA in healthy donors. The primer mix had 60 Vbeta and 13 Jbeta primers. Measured with immunoSEQ multiplex PCR; TCRdb has only the in-frame clones, and not every one. Among roughly 120,000 clones listed, 80% were seen once. The receptor was isolated from a male donor in good health and CMV-seronegative. Sequenced material: PBMCs.

The CDR3 DNA sequence: TGTGCCAGCAGCGAGGACAGGGCCAATGAGCAGTTCTTC. Residues: CASSEDRANEQFF. V gene TRBV9 combines with J gene TRBJ2-1; 8 nucleotides align to TRBD1. Germline V gives CDR1 SGDLS, CDR2 YYNGEE. This CDR3 is 13 amino acids long. V shed 3 bases and J 6 bases; nucleotides not matched to a gene: 2.